This TCR beta chain was observed in a study of radiotherapy plus CTLA-4 blockade in lung cancer. Study-wide points: There was expansion of tumor-derived TCR clones in blood after radiotherapy plus ipilimumab. The best prediction of response reportedly came from early blood T cell clone dynamics, with interferon-beta.

CDR3 length: 12 amino acids. Trimming stripped 3 bases from V and 6 bases from J, with 7 bases between. CDR1 is WNHNN, CDR2 SYGVQD, per germline (reference sequence). Comment on this clone: Its target is not known.

Focal radiation was given together with CTLA-4 blockade (ipilimumab) to patients with chemo-refractory metastatic non-small-cell lung cancer. Here immunoSEQ multiplex PCR was the method, and the copy in TCRdb shows in-frame clones only, minus some. Here the sample spans around 42,000 clones, approximately 62% being singletons. The rearrangement uses TRBV10-1 and TRBJ2-3; no firm D call. Sample: peripheral blood, taken from a patient treated with radiotherapy plus ipilimumab. The source is a human donor with non-small cell lung cancer who had a partial response to radiotherapy plus ipilimumab. The DNA for the CDR3 is TGCGCCAGCAGTGACAGAACGGATACGCAGTATTTT. This codes for CASSDRTDTQYF.